A single sample gave rise to the 17 T cell receptor beta chains below, sequenced in a study of T cell repertoires in cytomegalovirus infection (dated 2019 in TCRdb). Instrument used: Illumina HiSeq 1500. In-frame beta chains were kept once TCRdb had trimmed the public reads at Q25 with fastp and called clones with MiXCR. Identical CDR3 protein sequences are pooled into one entry, listed with their most common genes and DNA. This sample holds under 300,000 distinct CDR3 sequences; 15% to 20% were observed only once. The ten largest clones represent over 40% of the sample. The sample was CD8+ T cells from PBMCs. These receptors originate from a human donor in good health (CMV status not recorded). Some clones in this sample may be carry-over from other donors' samples.

This clonotype was seen a handful of times. The CDR3 loop reads CATSRDEGFYEQYF. CDR3 nucleotide sequence: TGTGCCACCAGCAGAGATGAGGGATTCTACGAGCAGTACTTC. The chain combines TRBV15 with TRBJ2-7, with D perhaps matching TRBD2 (5 bases). The CDR3 totals 14 residues. Trimming removed 0 bases from V and 3 bases from J, with 9 bases in between. Germline V gives CDR1 LNHNV, CDR2 YYDKDF (reference sequence).

CDR3 sequence (DNA): TGTGCCAGCAGCCAAGTACCGGGTGAGGATCAGCCCCAGCATTTT. Protein product: CASSQVPGEDQPQHF. The rearrangement joins TRBV4-2 to TRBJ1-5; D is ambiguous. The CDR3 covers 15 residues. Germline CDR1 LGHNA, CDR2 YNFKEQ. V dropped 1 base and J dropped 5 bases, with 12 bases sitting between them.

This clonotype was observed a few times. The chain employs TRBV6-5 and TRBJ1-2; 12 bases are shared with TRBD1. Germline V gene data show CDR1 as MNHEY and CDR2 as SVGAGI. The ends lost 0 bases at V and 8 bases at J; junction bases unmatched: 10. CDR3 length: 17 amino acids. The CDR3 DNA reads TGTGCCAGCAGTTACTCGTCCCCCGGGACAGGGGGCTACGGCTACACCTTC. It specifies CASSYSSPGTGGYGYTF.

This clonotype was found many times. The chain is built from TRBV27 and TRBJ1-4; a possible D gene is TRBD1 (6 bases). Germline V gene sequence: CDR1 MNHEY, CDR2 SMNVEV (reference sequence). The CDR3 contains 13 residues. Trimming shortened V by 3 bases and J by 7 bases, and 9 bases separated the two germline ends. The CDR3 coding sequence is TGTGCCAGCAGTTTCGGGGGCGGTGAAAAACTGTTTTTT. It encodes CASSFGGGEKLFF.

This clonotype has a handful of counts. The chain recombines TRBV15 with TRBJ1-2, with 7 positions matching TRBD1. Germline trimming cut 0 bases from V and 2 bases from J; bases unmatched to any gene: 3. Germline V lookup: CDR1 LNHNV, CDR2 YYDKDF (reference sequence). This CDR3 is 15 amino acids long. CDR3 residues: CATSRDATGNYGYTF. The CDR3 bases are TGTGCCACCAGCAGAGACGCGACAGGGAACTATGGCTACACCTTC. Combining the CDR3 with reference TRBV15 and TRBJ1-2 gives the whole variable domain DAMVIQNPRYQVTQFGKPVTLSCSQTLNHNVMYWYQQKSSQAPKLLFHYYDKDFNNEADTPDNFQSRRPNTSFCFLDIRSPGLGDTAMYLCATSRDATGNYGYTFGSGTRLTVV.

This clonotype was recorded a few times. The chain uses TRBV5-6 and TRBJ1-4; tentatively, D is TRBD1 (5 bases). V gave up 3 bases and J gave up 8 bases, with 20 bases separating them. Germline CDR1 reads SGHDT; CDR2 reads YYEEEE. This CDR3 has 16 residues. The CDR3 bases are TGTGCCAGCAGCTCAGACTTGACAGATAATTCCGAAAAACTGTTTTTT. It yields the protein CASSSDLTDNSEKLFF.

The chain is built from TRBV4-2 and TRBJ2-4, with no clear D. Germline V gene lookup returns CDR1 LGHNA and CDR2 YNFKEQ. Trimming shortened V by 4 bases and J by 0 bases, and 4 bases separated the two germline ends. The CDR3 has 13 amino acids. The CDR3 loop reads CASSPLAKNIQYF. For the CDR3, the DNA is TGTGCCAGCAGCCCCTTAGCCAAAAACATTCAGTACTTC.

This clonotype was detected ten times or more. V usage is TRBV28 and J usage is TRBJ2-1; the match to TRBD1 covers 7 bases. This CDR3 is built from 15 residues. Per the germline V gene, CDR1 is MDHEN and CDR2 is SYDVKM. V lost 4 bases to trimming and J lost 2 bases; unmatched junction nucleotides: 5. DNA of the CDR3: TGTGCCAGCAGTTCAACAGGGGTCACCTACAATGAGCAGTTCTTC. Its translation is CASSSTGVTYNEQFF.

In its sample, this clonotype is large. The chain combines TRBV28 with TRBJ2-7; 7 nucleotides align to TRBD2. V trimming: 5 bases; J trimming: 2 bases; junction bases outside the gene matches: 18. Germline CDR1 MDHEN, CDR2 SYDVKM. There are 18 residues in the CDR3. The CDR3 spells CASSLESLGGSKPYEQYF. DNA for the CDR3: TGTGCCAGCAGTCTAGAATCCTTGGGGGGGAGCAAACCCTACGAGCAGTACTTC.

This clonotype was seen many times. V and J are TRBV28 and TRBJ2-7, with D possibly TRBD1 on 6 matching bases. CDR1 and CDR2 from the germline V gene are MDHEN and SYDVKM. The length of the CDR3 is 16 residues. Trimming shortened V by 1 base and J by 3 bases, and 16 bases separated the two germline ends. The CDR3 bases are TGTGCCAGCAGTTTATTGGGGGACATTACGGGCTACGAGCAGTACTTC. Its translation: CASSLLGDITGYEQYF.

This chain links TRBV6-2 or TRBV6-3 with TRBJ1-5; D is undetermined. Deletions cut 4 bases from V and 0 bases from J, with 10 bases between. There are 15 residues in the CDR3. CDR1 is MNHEY and CDR2 is SVGEGT in the germline V gene. CDR3: CASSFSHYSNQPQHF. The DNA of the CDR3 is TGTGCCAGCAGTTTCAGCCATTATAGCAATCAGCCCCAGCATTTT.

This clonotype was observed a few times. The chain links TRBV4-3 to TRBJ1-6, with TRBD1 matching over 7 bases. Germline V lookup: CDR1 LGHNA, CDR2 YSLEER. V was pared by 5 bases and J by 5 bases, with 6 bases of the junction left unmatched. The CDR3 runs to 15 residues. CDR3 coding DNA: TGCGCCAGCAGCAAAGGACAGGTCAATAATTCACCCCTCCACTTT. Protein sequence: CASSKGQVNNSPLHF.

This clonotype was seen at least ten times. The chain joins TRBV15 to TRBJ2-1; TRBD1 agrees at 10 bases. The germline V gene has CDR1 LNHNV and CDR2 YYDKDF (reference sequence). The CDR3 totals 16 residues. V trimming: 3 bases; J trimming: 5 bases; junction bases outside the gene matches: 7. This CDR3 is CATSRKTGTGDNEQFF. CDR3 DNA sequence: TGTGCCACCAGCAGGAAAACCGGGACAGGGGACAATGAGCAGTTCTTC.

This clonotype was seen a few times. The chain has TRBV20-1 and TRBJ1-3; TRBD1 agrees at 11 bases. Trimming removed 5 bases from V and 4 bases from J; junction bases left unmatched: 7. In germline, CDR1 is DFQATT, CDR2 SNEGSKA (reference sequence). This CDR3 comprises 15 residues. CDR3 DNA: TGCAGTGCTTGGGGACAGGGGGTCAAAGGAAACACCATATATTTT. This sequence encodes CSAWGQGVKGNTIYF.

This clonotype has a handful of counts. This rearrangement joins TRBV5-1 to TRBJ2-5; tentative D call: TRBD1 (5 bases). V lost 0 bases, J lost 3 bases, and 9 bases lay in between. Looked up from germline, CDR1 is SGHRS and CDR2 is YFSETQ. The CDR3 consists of 14 residues. CDR3: CASSLDRLEETQYF. In DNA form, the CDR3 reads TGCGCCAGCAGCTTGGACAGGCTAGAAGAGACCCAGTACTTC.

This clonotype was counted ten times or more. V and J are TRBV7-2 and TRBJ2-1, with D perhaps TRBD1 (6 bases). The CDR3 loop spans 14 amino acids. V was clipped by 0 bases and J by 7 bases, with 10 bases between them. CDR1 SGHTA and CDR2 FQGNSA come from the germline V gene. CDR3 in amino acids: CASSLALGANEQFF. The CDR3 nucleotides are TGTGCCAGCAGCTTAGCCTTGGGGGCGAATGAGCAGTTCTTC.

The chain couples TRBV20-1 to TRBJ2-5; TRBD1 might be the D (6 bases). Per the germline V gene, CDR1 is DFQATT and CDR2 is SNEGSKA (reference sequence). The CDR3 has 15 residues. V was cut by 3 bases and J by 3 bases, with 17 bases left in between. The CDR3 loop is CSASLWQGTKETQYF. Written as DNA, the CDR3 is TGCAGTGCTAGTCTCTGGCAGGGGACCAAAGAGACCCAGTACTTC.